A selection of T cell receptor beta chains follows, all from one sample in a study of post-analysis software for immune sequencing data. MiXCR, run by TCRdb on the PCR reads, gives a single entry per CDR3 protein. The sample contains 750,000 to 950,000 distinct CDR3 sequences, roughly half of which appear only once. Sequencing was carried out using blood. The source of these receptors is a girl aged 5 to 17 with multiple sclerosis. The CDR3 runs from the conserved cysteine through the conserved F or W. Size is omitted from some rows. Given values are once, few, many or a class for expanded clones.

NA	TRBV29-1	TRBJ2-3	CSVVRTDTQYF
NA	TRBV3-1	TRBJ1-2	CASSPLTPGTSSYGYTF
NA	TRBV6-5	TRBJ1-1	CASSSQYGGTEAFF
NA	TRBV5-1	TRBJ2-5	CASSPGHSSQGTQYF
NA	TRBV4-1	NA	CASSQDSVLYEQYF
few	TRBV3-1	TRBJ2-1	CASSLAGYPYNEQFF
once	TRBV12-5	TRBJ1-2	CASGLGQGLPEHGYTF
NA	TRBV20-1	NA	CSAIGGPHYEQYF
NA	TRBV6-5	NA	CASRNRGGIFEQYF
NA	TRBV7-3	TRBJ2-1	CASSLELRNPYNEQFF
few	TRBV29-1	TRBJ2-7	CSVAGQGVTYEQYF
few	TRBV7-3	TRBJ2-5	CASSTTAWSGTQYF
NA	TRBV6-5	TRBJ2-7	CASRRTGASGEQYF
NA	TRBV12-5	TRBJ1-5	CASGLTQGWQPQHF
NA	TRBV5-1	TRBJ1-2	CASRLDREGYTF
NA	TRBV20-1	TRBJ2-5	CSADTGRRETQYF
NA	TRBV4-1	TRBJ1-1	CASSPLKGTGARRTEAFF
few	TRBV6-1	NA	CASSQDGPYEQYF
many	TRBV2	TRBJ2-7	CASRRDRDYEQYF
few	TRBV28	TRBJ2-7	CASSLPFGLLGEQYF
few	TRBV2	TRBJ1-1	CASSPDAAEAFF
NA	TRBV6-6	TRBJ1-4	CASSYSLYKGEKLFF
few	TRBV9	TRBJ2-7	CASSVGPGGSSYEQYF
NA	TRBV5-1	TRBJ2-4	CASALDSVPKNIQYF
few	TRBV7-2	TRBJ2-5	CASSGEETQYF
NA	TRBV5-1	TRBJ2-7	CASSLETGVSSYEQYF
NA	TRBV29-1	TRBJ2-3	CSYSRESTDTQYF
NA	TRBV7-6	TRBJ2-6	CASSSGTASSEANVLTF
NA	TRBV3-1	TRBJ2-7	CASSEDRGGRPYEQYF
NA	TRBV7-2	TRBJ2-4	CASSPGWGAKNIQYF
NA	TRBV5-1	TRBJ1-2	CASTPGQGRPYGYTF
NA	TRBV20-1	TRBJ2-1	CSARATSAEQFF
NA	TRBV7-9	TRBJ1-1	CAIAEAFF
few	TRBV10-1	TRBJ2-1	CASSESSSGAYNEQFF
NA	TRBV7-2	TRBJ2-1	CASSSGTTAYNEQFF
NA	TRBV11-2	TRBJ2-1	CASSLGQGAFDEQFF
NA	TRBV20-1	TRBJ2-3	CSANRDPFSADTQYF
NA	TRBV7-6	TRBJ2-1	CASSNSRSSYNEQFF
NA	TRBV5-1	TRBJ2-3	CASSLGGNTDTQYF
NA	TRBV6-2/TRBV6-3	TRBJ2-3	CASKNPSGVSTDTQYF
NA	TRBV12-3/TRBV12-4	TRBJ2-7	CASSFRLHGYEQYF
few	TRBV20-1	TRBJ2-5	CSARGRETQYF
NA	TRBV25-1	TRBJ1-2	CASSADRTDFYGYTF
NA	TRBV10-3	TRBJ1-2	CAISEPRGNYGYTF
NA	TRBV29-1	TRBJ2-3	CSVEETAEADTQYF
once	TRBV9	TRBJ2-1	CASSVGQGVYNEQFF
NA	TRBV12-3/TRBV12-4	NA	CASSPNIPARYWAKNIQYF
few	TRBV21-1	TRBJ2-7	CASLDTHRSYEQYF
once	TRBV5-1	TRBJ1-2	CASSLEGVWGYTF
few	TRBV19	TRBJ2-1	CASTTGTELLGNEQFF
NA	TRBV5-1	TRBJ2-1	CASSLAAGDKNEQFF